This TCR beta chain is from a study of blood T cell repertoires in COVID-19. About the study: The analysed material was cDNA or gDNA that came from T cells, B-cell-depleted T cells, or PBMCs.

V lost 0 bases and J lost 2, with 13 bases in between. The germline CDR1 and CDR2 sequences are LNHNV and YYDKDF (reference sequence). This CDR3 is 17 amino acids long. Using immunoSEQ multiplex PCR, the repertoire was profiled, and TCRdb retains in-frame clones only, with some absent. The data hold over 150,000 clones, with about 88% observed a single time. The sequence derives from a man between 45 and 60 years old with COVID-19, enrolled during active disease. The chain is built from TRBV15 and TRBJ1-4; tentative D call: TRBD1 (5 bases). The sample consisted of peripheral blood. The CDR3 nucleotides read TGTGCCACCAGCAGAGAGGGGGGACCCGGCACTAATGAAAAACTGTTTTTT. Amino acids: CATSREGGPGTNEKLFF.